The source of this TCR beta chain is a study of blood T cell repertoires in COVID-19. As for the study in general: PBMCs, B-cell-depleted T cells, or T cells provided the cDNA or gDNA that made up the material.

Authors' methods: Estimation of nucleated cell counts relied on the amplification of reference gene primers. The method was immunoSEQ multiplex PCR; TCRdb's version includes in-frame clones alone and lacks a portion of them. Clone size and V and J calls were adopted from that table, with D and trimming inferred from the DNA. The sample includes 150,000 or so clones, 65% to 90% seen only once; the top ten take over 10%. The CDR3 sequence is 14 residues long. Germline V CDR1 and CDR2: SGHRS, YFSETQ. The V and J ends lost 0 bases and 7 bases respectively, with 13 bases between them. The table lists this clone with a count of one. It was during active infection that Seattle patients were enrolled and then longitudinally followed.

Sample: peripheral blood. The J gene is TRBJ1-2, the V gene TRBV5-1; D is perhaps TRBD1 (5 bases). The receptor was isolated from a woman aged 55-69 years with COVID-19, enrolled during active disease. CDR3 residues: CASSLVQGGSGYTF. The CDR3 region has the DNA TGCGCCAGCAGCTTGGTTCAGGGCGGCAGTGGCTACACCTTC. The variable domain in full, with the rest retrieved from reference TRBV5-1 and TRBJ1-2, is KAGVTQTPRYLIKTRGQQVTLSCSPISGHRSVSWYQQTPGQGLQFLFEYFSETQRNKGNFPGRFSGRQFSNSRSEMNVSTLELGDSALYLCASSLVQGGSGYTFGSGTRLTVV.